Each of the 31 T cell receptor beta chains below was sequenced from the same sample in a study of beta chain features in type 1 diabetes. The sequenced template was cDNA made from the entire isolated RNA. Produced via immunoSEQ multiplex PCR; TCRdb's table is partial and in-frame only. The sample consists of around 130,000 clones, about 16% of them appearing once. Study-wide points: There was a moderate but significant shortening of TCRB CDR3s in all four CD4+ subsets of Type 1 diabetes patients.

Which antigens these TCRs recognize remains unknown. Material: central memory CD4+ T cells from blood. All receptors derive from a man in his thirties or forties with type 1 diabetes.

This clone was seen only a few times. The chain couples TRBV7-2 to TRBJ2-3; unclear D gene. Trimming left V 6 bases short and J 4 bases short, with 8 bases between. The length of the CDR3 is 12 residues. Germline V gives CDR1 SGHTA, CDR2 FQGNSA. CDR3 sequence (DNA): TGTGCCAGCAGTACCTGGGCAGATACGCAGTATTTT. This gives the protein CASSTWADTQYF.

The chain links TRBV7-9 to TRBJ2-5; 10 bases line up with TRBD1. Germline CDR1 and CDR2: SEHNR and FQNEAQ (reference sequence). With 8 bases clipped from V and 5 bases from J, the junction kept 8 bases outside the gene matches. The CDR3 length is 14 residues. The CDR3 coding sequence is TGTGCCAGCTTTGAGACAGGGGGCGGCGAGACCCAGTACTTC. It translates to CASFETGGGETQYF.

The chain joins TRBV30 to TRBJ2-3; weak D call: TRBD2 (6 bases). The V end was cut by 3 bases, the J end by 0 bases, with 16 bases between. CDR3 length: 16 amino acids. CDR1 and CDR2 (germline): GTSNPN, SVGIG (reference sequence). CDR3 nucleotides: TGTGCCTGGAGGCACGCGGGACTTCGTAGCACAGATACGCAGTATTTT. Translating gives CAWRHAGLRSTDTQYF.

The CDR3 region is CASSLGIEETQYF. The DNA for the CDR3 is TGTGCCAGCAGCTTGGGAATCGAAGAGACCCAGTACTTC. V is TRBV7-7 and J is TRBJ2-5; no definite D call. From germline, CDR1 is SSHAT and CDR2 FNYEAQ (reference sequence). CDR3 size: 13 residues. The V end was cut by 3 bases, the J end by 3 bases, with 8 bases between. The variable domain in full, with the rest retrieved from reference TRBV7-7 and TRBJ2-5, is GAGVSQSPRYKVTKRGQDVTLRCDPISSHATLYWYQQALGQGPEFLTYFNYEAQPDKSGLPSDRFSAERPEGSISTLTIQRTEQRDSAMYRCASSLGIEETQYFGPGTRLLVL.

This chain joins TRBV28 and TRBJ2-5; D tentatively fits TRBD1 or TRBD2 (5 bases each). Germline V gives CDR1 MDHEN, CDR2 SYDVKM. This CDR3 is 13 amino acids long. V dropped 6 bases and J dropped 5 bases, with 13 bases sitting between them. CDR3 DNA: TGTGCCAGCAGCCCCGGGACGCCGGAGACCCAGTACTTC. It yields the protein CASSPGTPETQYF.

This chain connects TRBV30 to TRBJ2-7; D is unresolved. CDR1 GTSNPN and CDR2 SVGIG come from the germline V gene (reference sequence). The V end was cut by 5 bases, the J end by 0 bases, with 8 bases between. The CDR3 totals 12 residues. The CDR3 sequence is CAWGSLSYEQYF. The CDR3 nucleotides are TGTGCCTGGGGGTCCCTCTCCTACGAGCAGTACTTC.

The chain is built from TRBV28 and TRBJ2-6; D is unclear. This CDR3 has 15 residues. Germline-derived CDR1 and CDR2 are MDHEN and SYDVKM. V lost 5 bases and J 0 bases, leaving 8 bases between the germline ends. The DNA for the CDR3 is TGTGCCAGCAGTAACCCTCCCTCTGGGGCCAACGTCCTGACTTTC. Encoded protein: CASSNPPSGANVLTF.

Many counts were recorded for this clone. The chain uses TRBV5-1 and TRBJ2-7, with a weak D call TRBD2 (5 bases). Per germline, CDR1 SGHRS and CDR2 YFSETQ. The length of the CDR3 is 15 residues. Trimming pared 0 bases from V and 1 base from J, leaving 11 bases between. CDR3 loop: CASSLGGLSSYEQYF. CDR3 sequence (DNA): TGCGCCAGCAGCTTGGGCGGGCTTTCGTCCTACGAGCAGTACTTC.

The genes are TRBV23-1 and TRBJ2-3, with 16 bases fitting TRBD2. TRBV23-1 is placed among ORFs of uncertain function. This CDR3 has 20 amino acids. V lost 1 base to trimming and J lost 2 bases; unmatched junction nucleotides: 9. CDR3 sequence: CASSQLPTGTSGGDTDTQYF. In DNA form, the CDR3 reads TGCGCCAGCAGTCAATTACCCACCGGGACTAGCGGGGGGGACACAGATACGCAGTATTTT.

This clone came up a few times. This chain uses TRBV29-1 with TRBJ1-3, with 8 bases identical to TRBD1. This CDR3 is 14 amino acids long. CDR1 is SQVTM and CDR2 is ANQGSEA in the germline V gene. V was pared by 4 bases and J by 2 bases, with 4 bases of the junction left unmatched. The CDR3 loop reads CSVVLQGAGNTIYF. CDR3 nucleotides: TGCAGCGTTGTATTACAGGGGGCTGGAAACACCATATATTTT.

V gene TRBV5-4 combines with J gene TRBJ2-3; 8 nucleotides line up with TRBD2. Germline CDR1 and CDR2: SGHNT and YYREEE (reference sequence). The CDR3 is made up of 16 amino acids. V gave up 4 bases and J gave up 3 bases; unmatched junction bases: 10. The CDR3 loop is CASSPSGGMGTDTQYF. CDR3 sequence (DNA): TGTGCCAGCAGCCCCTCGGGGGGGATGGGGACAGATACGCAGTATTTT.

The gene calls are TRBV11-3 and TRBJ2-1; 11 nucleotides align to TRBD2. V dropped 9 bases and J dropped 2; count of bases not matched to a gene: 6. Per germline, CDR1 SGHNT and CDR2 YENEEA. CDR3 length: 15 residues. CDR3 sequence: CASSGLAVTYNEQFF. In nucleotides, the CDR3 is TGTGCCAGTTCGGGACTAGCGGTGACCTACAATGAGCAGTTCTTC.

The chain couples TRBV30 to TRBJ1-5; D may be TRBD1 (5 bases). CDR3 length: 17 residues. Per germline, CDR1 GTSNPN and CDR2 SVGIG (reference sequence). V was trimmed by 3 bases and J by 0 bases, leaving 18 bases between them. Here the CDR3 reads CAWSGGQGPYSNQPQHF. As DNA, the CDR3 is TGTGCCTGGAGCGGTGGTCAGGGACCCTATAGCAATCAGCCCCAGCATTTT. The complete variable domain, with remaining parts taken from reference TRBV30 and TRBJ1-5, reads SQTIHQWPATLVQPVGSPLSLECTVEGTSNPNLYWYRQAAGRGLQLLFYSVGIGQISSEVPQNLSASRPQDRQFILSSKKLLLSDSGFYLCAWSGGQGPYSNQPQHFGDGTRLSIL.

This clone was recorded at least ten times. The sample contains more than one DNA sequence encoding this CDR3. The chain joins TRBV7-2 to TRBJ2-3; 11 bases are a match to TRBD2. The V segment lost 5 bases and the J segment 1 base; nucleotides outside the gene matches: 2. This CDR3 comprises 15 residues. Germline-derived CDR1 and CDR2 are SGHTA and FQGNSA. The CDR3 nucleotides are TGTGCCAGCAGCGCGGGACTAGCGGGCACAGATACGCAGTATTTT. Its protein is CASSAGLAGTDTQYF.

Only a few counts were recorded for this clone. The CDR3 region is CASSQDPGRGSSYNEQFF. In DNA form, the CDR3 reads TGCGCCAGCAGCCAAGATCCCGGGCGGGGGAGCTCCTACAATGAGCAGTTCTTC. The J gene is TRBJ2-1, the V gene TRBV4-3; 7 positions match TRBD2. The V gene's germline CDR1 is LGHNA and CDR2 YSLEER. J was trimmed by 0 bases and V by 0 bases; bases with no gene match: 8. This CDR3 is 18 amino acids long.

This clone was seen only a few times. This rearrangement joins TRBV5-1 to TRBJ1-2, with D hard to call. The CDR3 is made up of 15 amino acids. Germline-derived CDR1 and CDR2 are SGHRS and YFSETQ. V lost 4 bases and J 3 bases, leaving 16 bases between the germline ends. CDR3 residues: CASSAEINGDYGYTF. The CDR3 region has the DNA TGCGCCAGCAGCGCGGAAATAAACGGAGACTATGGCTACACCTTC.

The CDR3 DNA follows: TGTGCCAGCAGCCAAACCATTGGGACAGGCTACATAGCCAAAAACATTCAGTACTTC. This codes for CASSQTIGTGYIAKNIQYF. The rearrangement uses TRBV14 and TRBJ2-4, with 8 bases aligning to TRBD1. From germline, CDR1 is SGHDN and CDR2 FVKESK. V was clipped by 2 bases and J by 0 bases; unmatched bases: 12. This CDR3 region has 19 residues. Complete variable domain (other parts from reference TRBV14 and TRBJ2-4): EAGVTQFPSHSVIEKGQTVTLRCDPISGHDNLYWYRRVMGKEIKFLLHFVKESKQDESGMPNNRFLAERTGGTYSTLKVQPAELEDSGVYFCASSQTIGTGYIAKNIQYFGAGTRLSVL.

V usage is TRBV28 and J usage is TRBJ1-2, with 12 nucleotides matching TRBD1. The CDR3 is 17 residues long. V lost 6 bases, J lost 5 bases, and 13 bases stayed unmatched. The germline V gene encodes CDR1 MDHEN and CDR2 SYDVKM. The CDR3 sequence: CASRPPGQGAFSYGYTF. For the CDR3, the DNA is TGTGCCAGCAGACCCCCGGGACAGGGGGCTTTCTCGTATGGCTACACCTTC.

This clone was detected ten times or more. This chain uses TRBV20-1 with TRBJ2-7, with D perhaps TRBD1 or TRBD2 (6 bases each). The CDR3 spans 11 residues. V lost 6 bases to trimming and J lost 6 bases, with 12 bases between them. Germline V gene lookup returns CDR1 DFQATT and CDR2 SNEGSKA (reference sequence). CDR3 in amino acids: CSALGGSEQYF. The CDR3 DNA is TGCAGTGCCCTGGGGGGCTCCGAGCAGTACTTC.

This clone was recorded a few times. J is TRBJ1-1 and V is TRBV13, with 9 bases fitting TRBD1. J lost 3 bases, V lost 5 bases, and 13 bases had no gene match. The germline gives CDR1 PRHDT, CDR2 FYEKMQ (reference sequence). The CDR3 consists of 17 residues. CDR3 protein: CASSTGTGWLVDTEAFF. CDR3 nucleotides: TGTGCCAGCAGCACCGGGACAGGGTGGCTGGTGGACACTGAAGCTTTCTTT. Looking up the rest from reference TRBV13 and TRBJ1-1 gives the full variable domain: AAGVIQSPRHLIKEKRETATLKCYPIPRHDTVYWYQQGPGQDPQFLISFYEKMQSDKGSIPDRFSAQQFSDYHSELNMSSLELGDSALYFCASSTGTGWLVDTEAFFGQGTRLTVV.

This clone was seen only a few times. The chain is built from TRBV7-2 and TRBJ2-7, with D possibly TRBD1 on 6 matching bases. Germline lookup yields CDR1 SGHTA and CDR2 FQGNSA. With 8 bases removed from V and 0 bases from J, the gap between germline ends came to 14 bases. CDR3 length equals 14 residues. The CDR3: CASRRDKLSYEQYF. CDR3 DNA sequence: TGTGCCAGCCGACGGGACAAACTCTCCTACGAGCAGTACTTC.

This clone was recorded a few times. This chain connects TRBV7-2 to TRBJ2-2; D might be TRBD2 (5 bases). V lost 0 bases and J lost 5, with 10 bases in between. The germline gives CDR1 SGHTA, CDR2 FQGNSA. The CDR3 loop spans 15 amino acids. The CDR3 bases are TGTGCCAGCAGCTTAGCGGCAGGAGGAACCGGGGAGCTGTTTTTT. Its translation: CASSLAAGGTGELFF. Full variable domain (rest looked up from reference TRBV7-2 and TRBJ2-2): GAGVSQSPSNKVTEKGKDVELRCDPISGHTALYWYRQSLGQGLEFLIYFQGNSAPDKSGLPSDRFSAERTGGSVSTLTIQRTQQEDSAVYLCASSLAAGGTGELFFGEGSRLTVL.

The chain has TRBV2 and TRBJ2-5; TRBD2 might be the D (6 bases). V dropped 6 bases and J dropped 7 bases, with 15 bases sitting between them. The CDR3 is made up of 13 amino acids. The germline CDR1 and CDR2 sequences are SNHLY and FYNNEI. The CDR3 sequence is CASREGGLPTQYF. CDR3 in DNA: TGTGCCAGCAGGGAGGGAGGCCTCCCGACCCAGTACTTC. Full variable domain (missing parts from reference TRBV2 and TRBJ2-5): EPEVTQTPSHQVTQMGQEVILRCVPISNHLYFYWYRQILGQKVEFLVSFYNNEISEKSEIFDDQFSVERPDGSNFTLKIRSTKLEDSAMYFCASREGGLPTQYFGPGTRLLVL.

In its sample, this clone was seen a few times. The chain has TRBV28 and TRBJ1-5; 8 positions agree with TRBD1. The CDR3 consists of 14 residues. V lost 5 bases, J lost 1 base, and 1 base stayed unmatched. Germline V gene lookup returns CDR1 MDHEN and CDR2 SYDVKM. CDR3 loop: CASSRQGSNQPQHF. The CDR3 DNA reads TGTGCCAGCAGTCGACAGGGGAGCAATCAGCCCCAGCATTTT.

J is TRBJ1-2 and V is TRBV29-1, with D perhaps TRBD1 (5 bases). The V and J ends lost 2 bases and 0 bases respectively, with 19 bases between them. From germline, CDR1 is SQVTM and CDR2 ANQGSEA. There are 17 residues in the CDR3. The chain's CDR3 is CSVENYSGSASNYGYTF. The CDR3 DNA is TGCAGCGTTGAAAATTATTCAGGGTCCGCTTCTAACTATGGCTACACCTTC.

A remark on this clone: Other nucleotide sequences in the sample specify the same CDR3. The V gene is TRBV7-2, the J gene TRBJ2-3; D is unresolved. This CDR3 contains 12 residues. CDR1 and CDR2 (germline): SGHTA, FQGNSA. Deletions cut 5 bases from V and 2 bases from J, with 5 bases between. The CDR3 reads CASSAYTDTQYF. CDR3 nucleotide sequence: TGTGCCAGCAGCGCCTACACAGATACGCAGTATTTT. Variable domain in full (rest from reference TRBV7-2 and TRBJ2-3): GAGVSQSPSNKVTEKGKDVELRCDPISGHTALYWYRQSLGQGLEFLIYFQGNSAPDKSGLPSDRFSAERTGGSVSTLTIQRTQQEDSAVYLCASSAYTDTQYFGPGTRLTVL.

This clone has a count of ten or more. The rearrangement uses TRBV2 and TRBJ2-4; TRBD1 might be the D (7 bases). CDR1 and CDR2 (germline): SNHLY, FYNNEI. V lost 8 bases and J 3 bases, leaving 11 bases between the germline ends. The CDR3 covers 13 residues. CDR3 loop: CASGGTDKNIQYF. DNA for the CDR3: TGTGCCAGCGGGGGGACAGACAAAAACATTCAGTACTTC. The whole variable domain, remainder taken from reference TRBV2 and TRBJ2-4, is EPEVTQTPSHQVTQMGQEVILRCVPISNHLYFYWYRQILGQKVEFLVSFYNNEISEKSEIFDDQFSVERPDGSNFTLKIRSTKLEDSAMYFCASGGTDKNIQYFGAGTRLSVL.

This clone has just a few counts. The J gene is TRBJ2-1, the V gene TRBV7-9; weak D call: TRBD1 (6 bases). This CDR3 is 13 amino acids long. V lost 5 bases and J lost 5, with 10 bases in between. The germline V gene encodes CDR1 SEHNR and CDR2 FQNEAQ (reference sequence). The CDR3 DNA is TGTGCCAGCAGCCCGCACAGGGACAATGAGCAGTTCTTC. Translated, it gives CASSPHRDNEQFF. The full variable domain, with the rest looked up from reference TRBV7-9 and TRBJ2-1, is DTGVSQNPRHKITKRGQNVTFRCDPISEHNRLYWYRQTLGQGPEFLTYFQNEAQLEKSRLLSDRFSAERPKGSFSTLEIQRTEQGDSAMYLCASSPHRDNEQFFGPGTRLTVL.

The CDR3 DNA sequence: TGTGCCAGCAGCCCTATGACAGGGAACTATGGCTACACCTTC. It codes for CASSPMTGNYGYTF. The rearrangement uses TRBV5-4 and TRBJ1-2; 7 bases are shared with TRBD1. The V and J ends lost 4 bases and 2 bases, in that order; junction bases with no gene match: 5. Germline assignment: CDR1 SGHNT and CDR2 YYREEE (reference sequence). The CDR3 spans 14 residues. Looking up the rest from reference TRBV5-4 and TRBJ1-2 gives the full variable domain: ETGVTQSPTHLIKTRGQQVTLRCSSQSGHNTVSWYQQALGQGPQFIFQYYREEENGRGNFPPRFSGLQFPNYSSELNVNALELDDSALYLCASSPMTGNYGYTFGSGTRLTVV.

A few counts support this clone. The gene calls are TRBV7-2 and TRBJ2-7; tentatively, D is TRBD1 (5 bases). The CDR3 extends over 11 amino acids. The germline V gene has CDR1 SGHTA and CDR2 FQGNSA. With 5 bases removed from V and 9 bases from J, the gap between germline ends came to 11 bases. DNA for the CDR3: TGTGCCAGCAGCCAAGGGGAACGGCAGTACTTC. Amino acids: CASSQGERQYF. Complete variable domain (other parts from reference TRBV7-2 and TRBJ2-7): GAGVSQSPSNKVTEKGKDVELRCDPISGHTALYWYRQSLGQGLEFLIYFQGNSAPDKSGLPSDRFSAERTGGSVSTLTIQRTQQEDSAVYLCASSQGERQYFGPGTRLTVT.

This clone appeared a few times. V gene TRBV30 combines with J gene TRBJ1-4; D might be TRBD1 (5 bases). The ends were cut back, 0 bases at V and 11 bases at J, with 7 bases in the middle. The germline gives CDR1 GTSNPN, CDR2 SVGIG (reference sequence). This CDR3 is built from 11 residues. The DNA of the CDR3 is TGTGCCTGGAGTGTGTCAGGGAAACTGTTTTTT. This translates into CAWSVSGKLFF.